Below, 20 T cell receptor beta chains from the same sample are listed, as sequenced in a study of cytomegalovirus exposure and HLA in healthy donors. A multiplex PCR was run with 60 Vbeta primers and 13 Jbeta primers. Generated by immunoSEQ multiplex PCR, the TCRdb table keeps only in-frame clones and is missing some. The data hold around 150,000 clones, with roughly 85% observed a single time. Sequencing used PBMCs. These receptor sequences come from a male donor in good health and CMV-seronegative.

V gene TRBV5-4 combines with J gene TRBJ2-2, with a weak D call TRBD2 (5 bases). Germline CDR1 and CDR2: SGHNT and YYREEE (reference sequence). The V end was cut by 5 bases, the J end by 4 bases, with 18 bases between. The CDR3 spans 16 residues. The CDR3: CASRPRGAAITGELFF. The CDR3 nucleotides are TGTGCCAGCAGACCCCGGGGAGCGGCGATCACCGGGGAGCTGTTTTTT.

The gene calls are TRBV19 and TRBJ1-2, with no clear D. The CDR3 consists of 15 residues. Trimming stripped 3 bases from V and 4 bases from J, with 15 bases between. From germline, CDR1 is LNHDA and CDR2 SQIVND (reference sequence). In DNA form, the CDR3 reads TGTGCCAGTAGTATCGAGGACCGGGGAGCCTATGGCTACACCTTC. The encoded protein is CASSIEDRGAYGYTF.

This chain uses TRBV28 with TRBJ2-5; 11 positions agree with TRBD1. Germline-derived CDR1 and CDR2 are MDHEN and SYDVKM. CDR3 length: 16 amino acids. J lost 2 bases, V lost 3 bases, and 5 bases had no gene match. The CDR3 region has the DNA TGTGCCAGCAGTTTGGGCGGGACAGGGGGACAAGAGACCCAGTACTTC. Protein product: CASSLGGTGGQETQYF.

This clone was recorded once. The V call is TRBV28, the J call TRBJ2-7; possible D gene TRBD1, 6 bases. CDR1 and CDR2 from the germline V gene are MDHEN and SYDVKM. The CDR3 runs 15 residues. V was cut by 3 bases and J by 6 bases, with 18 bases left in between. In DNA, the CDR3 is TGTGCCAGCAGTTTGTCAGGGGTATTAGGCTTCGAGCAGTACTTC. This gives the protein CASSLSGVLGFEQYF.

V and J are TRBV11-2 and TRBJ1-2; D gene uncertain. CDR1 is SGHAT, CDR2 FQNNGV, per germline. CDR3 length: 18 residues. The V end lost 6 bases, the J end lost 4 bases, and 27 bases lay between the germline ends. The CDR3 DNA reads as TGTGCCAGCAGACCGATCCCCCAAATCAGGCTTATGGGCTATGGCTACACCTTC. Translated: CASRPIPQIRLMGYGYTF.

This clone was counted between two and nine times. J is TRBJ1-2 and V is TRBV19; D may be TRBD1 (6 bases). The germline CDR1 and CDR2 sequences are LNHDA and SQIVND (reference sequence). V shed 7 bases and J shed 1 base, with 25 bases lying between them. This CDR3 is built from 18 residues. The DNA of the CDR3 is TGTGCCAGTACCCCGCGGGGGCAAAGAGGGGGTTATAACTATGGCTACACCTTC. Translating it yields CASTPRGQRGGYNYGYTF.

The chain uses TRBV15 and TRBJ2-5, with 8 bases that match TRBD2. The CDR3 loop spans 16 amino acids. CDR1 and CDR2 from the germline V gene are LNHNV and YYDKDF (reference sequence). V lost 8 bases and J lost 5; bases outside the gene matches: 16. The CDR3 DNA is TGTGCCACCTCTCGGGGGGGCGGTGGGTCCGACGAGACCCAGTACTTC. Translating it yields CATSRGGGGSDETQYF.

This clone is a singleton in its sample. The chain couples TRBV28 to TRBJ2-1, with 10 nucleotides matching TRBD2. The CDR3 runs to 14 residues. Germline assignment: CDR1 MDHEN and CDR2 SYDVKM. The J segment lost 4 bases and the V segment lost 7 bases, leaving 4 bases of the junction unmatched. CDR3: CASKTSGDYNEQFF. In nucleotides, the CDR3 is TGTGCCAGCAAAACTAGCGGGGATTACAATGAGCAGTTCTTC.

This clone was counted once. The chain has TRBV27 and TRBJ2-6; D might be TRBD1 (5 bases). The V end was cut by 4 bases, the J end by 3 bases, with 7 bases between. This CDR3 has 14 amino acids. Germline loops: CDR1 MNHEY, CDR2 SMNVEV (reference sequence). CDR3 bases: TGTGCCAGCAGTTCCAGGGATGGGGCCAACGTCCTGACTTTC. As protein: CASSSRDGANVLTF.

This chain joins TRBV7-8 and TRBJ2-6; 8 bases line up with TRBD1. V lost 5 bases and J lost 3; bases outside the gene matches: 18. The V gene's germline CDR1 is SGHVS and CDR2 FQNEAQ. CDR3 length: 20 amino acids. DNA for the CDR3: TGTGCCAGCAGCCTGCCACGGACAGGGTTACTAAGTGGTGGGGCCAACGTCCTGACTTTC. Translation gives CASSLPRTGLLSGGANVLTF.

V and J are TRBV7-9 and TRBJ1-1; TRBD1 might be the D (6 bases). The germline CDR1 and CDR2 sequences are SEHNR and FQNEAQ (reference sequence). The CDR3 has 17 residues. V was trimmed by 5 bases and J by 4 bases, leaving 23 bases between them. The chain's CDR3 is CASSPPGAGGSTTEAFF. CDR3 DNA sequence: TGTGCCAGCAGCCCCCCGGGCGCGGGGGGCTCTACCACTGAAGCTTTCTTT.

There are a few counts of this clone. The J gene is TRBJ1-4, the V gene TRBV28, with 10 bases matching TRBD1. J was trimmed by 8 bases and V by 8 bases; bases with no gene match: 11. CDR3 length equals 15 residues. From germline, CDR1 is MDHEN and CDR2 SYDVKM. CDR3 coding DNA: TGTGCCAGCGGTCCCTGGACAGGGGGAAAGGAAAAACTGTTTTTT. Translating gives CASGPWTGGKEKLFF.

This clone was detected once. The CDR3 nucleotides are TGTGCCAGCTCGGACTTGTTAGGAGAGACCCAGTACTTC. It yields the protein CASSDLLGETQYF. J is TRBJ2-5 and V is TRBV28; the D gene is possibly TRBD2 (5 bases). Germline CDR1 and CDR2: MDHEN and SYDVKM. The CDR3 consists of 13 residues. The V gene lost 8 bases and the J gene lost 4 bases, with 14 bases spanning the gap. Combining the CDR3 with reference TRBV28 and TRBJ2-5 gives the whole variable domain DVKVTQSSRYLVKRTGEKVFLECVQDMDHENMFWYRQDPGLGLRLIYFSYDVKMKEKGDIPEGYSVSREKKERFSLILESASTNQTSMYLCASSDLLGETQYFGPGTRLLVL.

The rearrangement uses TRBV5-1 and TRBJ2-3; D not resolved. The CDR3 is 12 residues long. V was trimmed by 2 bases and J by 4 bases, leaving 5 bases between them. Germline loops: CDR1 SGHRS, CDR2 YFSETQ. This chain's CDR3 is CASSFPADTQYF. The CDR3 DNA follows: TGCGCCAGCAGCTTCCCAGCAGATACGCAGTATTTT.

This clone was seen more than once but under ten times. The chain links TRBV19 to TRBJ1-1; D uncertain. The CDR3 spans 13 residues. The V end lost 6 bases, the J end lost 4 bases, and 12 bases lay between the germline ends. CDR1 is LNHDA, CDR2 SQIVND, per germline (reference sequence). The CDR3 DNA reads TGTGCCAGTAGGGATCGTCGGGGCACTGAAGCTTTCTTT. Its translation is CASRDRRGTEAFF.

The genes are TRBV19 and TRBJ2-1; TRBD2 agrees at 16 bases. Germline-derived CDR1 and CDR2 are LNHDA and SQIVND (reference sequence). With 4 bases clipped from V and 6 bases from J, the junction kept 9 bases outside the gene matches. This CDR3 region has 18 residues. CDR3 protein: CASSRGTSGRALGNEQFF. In nucleotides, the CDR3 is TGTGCCAGTAGTAGAGGGACTAGCGGGAGGGCCTTGGGCAATGAGCAGTTCTTC.

V gene TRBV14 combines with J gene TRBJ2-7; no definite D call. V lost 3 bases, J lost 0 bases, and 15 bases lay in between. CDR3 size: 16 residues. CDR1 is SGHDN, CDR2 FVKESK, per germline. In nucleotides, the CDR3 is TGTGCCAGCAGCCAGGCCCTGGGCACACACTCCTACGAGCAGTACTTC. This sequence encodes CASSQALGTHSYEQYF.

Worth noting for this clone: The junction differs from germline at one of its ends, possibly a read error. The CDR3 bases are TGTGCCAGCAGTTTATGGGACAGGCTCCACTTC. Translating gives CASSLWDRLHF. This chain joins TRBV28 and TRBJ2-4; 7 bases match TRBD1. Looked up from germline, CDR1 is MDHEN and CDR2 is SYDVKM. The CDR3 totals 11 residues.

A single count supports this clone. The chain carries TRBV6-5 and TRBJ2-5; 8 nucleotides match TRBD2. The J call is in doubt because the DNA end fits TRBJ2-7 better. The CDR3 is 15 amino acids. From germline, CDR1 is MNHEY and CDR2 SVGAGI. The chain's CDR3 is CASSYSGGGIYEQYF. The CDR3 DNA sequence: TGTGCCAGCAGTTACTCCGGGGGGGGTATCTACGAGCAGTACTTC.

This chain uses TRBV14 with TRBJ2-2, with D hard to call. CDR1 SGHDN and CDR2 FVKESK come from the germline V gene. Trimming shortened V by 1 base and J by 6 bases, and 6 bases separated the two germline ends. The CDR3 has 13 amino acids. The chain's CDR3 is CASSQVAAGELFF. DNA of the CDR3: TGTGCCAGCAGCCAAGTCGCAGCCGGGGAGCTGTTTTTT.